These 23 T cell receptor beta chains share one sample of origin, sequenced in a study of T-cell memory formation after mild COVID-19. TCRdb reanalysed the 5' RACE reads using MiXCR and keeps one entry per CDR3 protein. The sample includes about 270,000 distinct CDR3 sequences, around 17% of them seen just once. The material sequenced was PBMCs or a T cell subset sorted from them (not recorded which). The receptors stem from a man in his late teens or twenties who had mild COVID-19 (a few samples of this study predate the infection). Cell type and time point are not known.

The genes are TRBV5-1 and TRBJ2-1; 9 bases agree with TRBD2. The CDR3 runs 18 residues. Trimming took 4 bases from V and 5 from J; bases not matched to a gene: 16. The germline CDR1 and CDR2 sequences are SGHRS and YFSETQ. CDR3 in amino acids: CASSLTLVRGGTHNEQFF. The CDR3 bases are TGCGCCAGCAGCCTCACCCTCGTGCGGGGGGGGACCCACAATGAGCAGTTCTTC.

This clonotype was seen only a few times. The J gene is TRBJ2-6, the V gene TRBV12-3 or TRBV12-4; a weak D match, TRBD1 (6 bases). The CDR3 is 16 residues long. V was pared by 3 bases and J by 4 bases, with 13 bases between. In DNA, the CDR3 is TGTGCCAGCAGTTTCCGCAGGGGTGCAGGGGCCAACGTCCTGACTTTC. It encodes CASSFRRGAGANVLTF.

The chain carries TRBV12-3 or TRBV12-4 and TRBJ1-3; 8 bases are a match to TRBD1. The V gene end was trimmed by 6 bases and the J gene end by 0 bases; junction bases not matched to a gene: 7. This CDR3 comprises 16 residues. CDR3 nucleotides: TGTGCCAGCAGAGGAGGGACAGGCGACTCTGGAAACACCATATATTTT. Translating it yields CASRGGTGDSGNTIYF.

This clonotype appeared a few times. The rearrangement links TRBV6-6 to TRBJ1-1; D may be TRBD1 (5 bases). The germline V gene encodes CDR1 MNHNY and CDR2 SVGAGI (reference sequence). Trimming shortened V by 5 bases and J by 4 bases, and 11 bases separated the two germline ends. The CDR3 sequence is 13 residues long. In DNA, the CDR3 is TGTGCCAGCAGTAAGGAAAGGGGCACTGAAGCTTTCTTT. It translates to CASSKERGTEAFF.

This rearrangement joins TRBV4-1 to TRBJ2-1; tentative D call: TRBD1 (6 bases). V was cut by 7 bases and J by 10 bases, with 20 bases left in between. The CDR3 totals 14 residues. CDR1 and CDR2 from the germline V gene are MGHRA and YSYEKL. The CDR3, as DNA: TGCGCCAGCAACTACAGGGTTTCTACCGGGGAGCAGTTCTTC. Translation: CASNYRVSTGEQFF.

This clonotype was recorded many times. This rearrangement joins TRBV29-1 to TRBJ2-7, with 7 bases matching TRBD2. The CDR3 is made up of 11 amino acids. Losses at the gene ends were 3 bases for V and 7 bases for J; bases not matched to a gene: 3. The germline gives CDR1 SQVTM, CDR2 ANQGSEA. The CDR3 nucleotides are TGCAGCGTTGAGGACGGGGGGGAGCAGTACTTC. Protein sequence: CSVEDGGEQYF.

This sequence joins TRBV4-1 and TRBJ2-5; D is perhaps TRBD1 (5 bases). CDR3 size: 15 residues. Looked up from germline, CDR1 is MGHRA and CDR2 is YSYEKL. V was shortened by 3 bases and J by 2 bases, with 13 bases between the two germline ends. The CDR3 bases are TGCGCCAGCAGCCAGGACGGTGCAGGGCAAGAGACCCAGTACTTC. Encoded protein: CASSQDGAGQETQYF.

The genes are TRBV29-1 and TRBJ2-5; 10 bases fit TRBD2. After removal of 4 bases from V and 2 bases from J, the junction contained 4 bases not matched to a gene. CDR1 SQVTM and CDR2 ANQGSEA come from the germline V gene. This CDR3 is 14 amino acids long. CDR3: CSVGASGGQETQYF. CDR3 nucleotide sequence: TGCAGCGTTGGGGCTAGCGGGGGACAAGAGACCCAGTACTTC.

J is TRBJ2-3 and V is TRBV5-1; D possibly uses TRBD1 or TRBD2 (5 bases each). Germline V CDR1 and CDR2: SGHRS, YFSETQ. This CDR3 region has 15 residues. V lost 2 bases to trimming and J lost 5 bases, with 15 bases between them. The CDR3 nucleotides are TGCGCCAGCAGCTTCACGGGGACCCGGGTAGATACGCAGTATTTT. Protein sequence: CASSFTGTRVDTQYF. The full variable domain, rest sourced from reference TRBV5-1 and TRBJ2-3, is KAGVTQTPRYLIKTRGQQVTLSCSPISGHRSVSWYQQTPGQGLQFLFEYFSETQRNKGNFPGRFSGRQFSNSRSEMNVSTLELGDSALYLCASSFTGTRVDTQYFGPGTRLTVL.

The rearrangement joins TRBV4-3 to TRBJ2-3; D possibly matches TRBD1 or TRBD2 (6 bases each). Trimming pared 7 bases from V and 2 bases from J, leaving 13 bases between. The CDR3 consists of 14 residues. Germline CDR1 reads LGHNA; CDR2 reads YSLEER. CDR3 DNA sequence: TGCGCCAGCAAACTGACGGGGGCCACAGATACGCAGTATTTT. Protein sequence: CASKLTGATDTQYF.

This clonotype has a handful of counts. The rearrangement links TRBV5-1 to TRBJ2-5, with 8 positions matching TRBD2. V lost 3 bases and J lost 3; bases outside the gene matches: 4. This CDR3 has 14 residues. Looked up from germline, CDR1 is SGHRS and CDR2 is YFSETQ. The CDR3 sequence: CASSSLGGEETQYF. The CDR3 coding sequence is TGCGCCAGCAGCTCCCTCGGGGGGGAAGAGACCCAGTACTTC. Filled out from reference TRBV5-1 and TRBJ2-5, the complete variable domain reads KAGVTQTPRYLIKTRGQQVTLSCSPISGHRSVSWYQQTPGQGLQFLFEYFSETQRNKGNFPGRFSGRQFSNSRSEMNVSTLELGDSALYLCASSSLGGEETQYFGPGTRLLVL.

The chain combines TRBV6-6 with TRBJ1-2; D is possibly TRBD1 (6 bases). V dropped 7 bases and J dropped 6 bases, with 6 bases sitting between them. The CDR3 is made up of 10 amino acids. The germline V gene has CDR1 MNHNY and CDR2 SVGAGI (reference sequence). Here the CDR3 reads CASNRDGYTF. The CDR3 DNA sequence: TGTGCCAGCAACAGGGATGGCTACACCTTC.

The genes are TRBV14 and TRBJ2-5; tentative D call: TRBD2 (5 bases). V was pared by 3 bases and J by 1 base, with 9 bases between. CDR1 is SGHDN and CDR2 is FVKESK in the germline V gene. The length of the CDR3 is 14 residues. CDR3 nucleotide sequence: TGTGCCAGCAGCCAGACTAACCGCCAAGAGACCCAGTACTTC. Translating it yields CASSQTNRQETQYF.

This clonotype has only a few counts. The chain carries TRBV3-1 and TRBJ2-5; D is possibly TRBD2 (5 bases). The germline V gene has CDR1 LGHDT and CDR2 YNNKEL (reference sequence). Trimming removed 6 bases from V and 3 bases from J, with 14 bases in between. The CDR3 is made up of 14 amino acids. CDR3 region: CASRPMDSKETQYF. CDR3 sequence (DNA): TGTGCCAGCAGGCCAATGGACTCGAAAGAGACCCAGTACTTC.

This clonotype came up many times. The J gene is TRBJ1-5, the V gene TRBV10-3; D is ambiguous. The CDR3 has 12 amino acids. CDR1 and CDR2 from the germline V gene are ENHRY and SYGVKD. V lost 8 bases to trimming and J lost 5 bases, with 10 bases between them. CDR3 bases: TGTGCCATCGGGGATAGTTATCAGCCCCAGCATTTT. Protein product: CAIGDSYQPQHF.

The chain combines TRBV4-3 with TRBJ1-1, with D unclear. Trimming pared 3 bases from V and 3 bases from J, leaving 11 bases between. CDR1 is LGHNA, CDR2 YSLEER, per germline. This CDR3 contains 14 residues. CDR3 residues: CASSQSQKHTEAFF. Written as DNA, the CDR3 is TGCGCCAGCAGCCAGTCACAGAAGCACACTGAAGCTTTCTTT.

This clonotype has only a few counts. This rearrangement joins TRBV3-1 to TRBJ2-2, with D unclear. The CDR3 consists of 13 residues. The germline V gene has CDR1 LGHDT and CDR2 YNNKEL (reference sequence). Trimming removed 3 bases from V and 7 bases from J, with 9 bases in between. The CDR3 loop reads CASSQRTGGELFF. CDR3 DNA sequence: TGTGCCAGCAGCCAGCGTACTGGCGGGGAGCTGTTTTTT.

The chain carries TRBV5-5 and TRBJ1-2; 7 bases match TRBD1. The CDR3 is 15 residues long. Trimming removed 4 bases from V and 3 bases from J; junction bases left unmatched: 9. Per germline, CDR1 SGHKS and CDR2 YYEKEE (reference sequence). For the CDR3, the DNA is TGTGCCAGCAGCCTCAACGGACAGGCTTACTATGGCTACACCTTC. This translates into CASSLNGQAYYGYTF.

This clonotype was recorded a few times. The chain couples TRBV27 to TRBJ2-7; perhaps D is TRBD1 or TRBD2 (5 bases each). Looked up from germline, CDR1 is MNHEY and CDR2 is SMNVEV (reference sequence). The CDR3 totals 18 residues. The germline V and J ends were trimmed by 6 bases and 6 bases, with 30 bases remaining between them. The CDR3 loop reads CASSPTSGTPRTNSEQYF. The CDR3 region has the DNA TGTGCCAGCAGCCCAACCTCAGGGACCCCAAGGACAAATAGCGAGCAGTACTTC.

This rearrangement joins TRBV20-1 to TRBJ2-7, with TRBD2 matching 15 bases. The CDR3 loop spans 15 amino acids. The ends lost 5 bases at V and 4 bases at J; junction bases unmatched: 6. Germline-derived CDR1 and CDR2 are DFQATT and SNEGSKA (reference sequence). The CDR3: CSAPGLAGGLYEQYF. The CDR3 nucleotides are TGCAGTGCTCCGGGACTAGCGGGGGGTCTATACGAGCAGTACTTC.

This clonotype was detected a few times. The chain is built from TRBV7-3 and TRBJ2-7; 7 bases match TRBD1. The CDR3 is 14 residues long. Germline trimming cut 4 bases from V and 9 bases from J; bases unmatched to any gene: 12. Germline V CDR1 and CDR2: SGHTA, FQGTGA. The CDR3 sequence: CASSSGQREGRQYF. The DNA of the CDR3 is TGTGCCAGCAGCTCGGGACAGAGAGAGGGGAGGCAGTACTTC.

This clonotype has more than one count but fewer than ten. V gene TRBV3-1 combines with J gene TRBJ1-1; D unclear. V lost 0 bases, J lost 5 bases, and 7 bases lay in between. Germline V gene lookup returns CDR1 LGHDT and CDR2 YNNKEL (reference sequence). The CDR3 totals 13 residues. In DNA, the CDR3 is TGTGCCAGCAGCCAAGACACCTTAACTGAAGCTTTCTTT. Translated: CASSQDTLTEAFF.

This clonotype was recorded many times. The chain has TRBV5-1 and TRBJ2-1; D is undetermined. The CDR3 consists of 12 residues. The V gene lost 2 bases and the J gene lost 9 bases, with 9 bases spanning the gap. CDR1 SGHRS and CDR2 YFSETQ come from the germline V gene. The CDR3 coding sequence is TGCGCCAGCAGCTTCGACAAGGGTGAGCAGTTCTTC. Its translation: CASSFDKGEQFF.